The rows below give T cell receptor beta chains drawn from one sample of a study of T cells in Graves' hyperthyroidism and ophthalmopathy. MiXCR, applied by TCRdb to the multiplex PCR reads, yields one record per CDR3 protein. The table has roughly 570,000 distinct CDR3 sequences, 15% to 19% seen once. Sequencing used blood. The receptors shown here come from a woman aged 25 to 39 with Graves' hyperthyroidism. Both conserved end residues are part of each CDR3. A D gene is named only where the DNA matches it firmly. Clone sizes are given selectively: once, few, many, or a class where the clone is expanded.

v_call,d_call,clone_size,j_call,cdr3_aa,cdr3_nt
TRBV20-1,-,many,TRBJ2-1,CSASSGTNEQFF,TGCAGTGCTAGTTCCGGGACAAATGAGCAGTTCTTC
TRBV27,TRBD2,few,TRBJ2-1,CASSFGTSSGEQFF,TGTGCCAGCAGTTTCGGGACTAGCTCCGGTGAGCAGTTCTTC
TRBV20-1,TRBD1,many,TRBJ1-6,CSATGTAQESPLHF,TGCAGTGCTACCGGGACAGCCCAAGAGTCACCCCTCCACTTT
TRBV27,-,many,TRBJ2-1,CASSSPPSESHNEQFF,TGTGCCAGCAGTTCCCCCCCTAGCGAGTCCCACAATGAGCAGTTCTTC
TRBV14,TRBD1,-,TRBJ2-7,CASSQQGVTYEQYF,TGTGCCAGCAGCCAACAGGGGGTAACCTACGAGCAGTACTTC
TRBV5-1,TRBD2,-,TRBJ2-1,CASSLAFSGPGNEQFF,TGCGCCAGCAGCTTGGCTTTTAGCGGGCCTGGGAATGAGCAGTTCTTC
TRBV9,TRBD1,-,TRBJ2-1,CASNPMGTGDEQFF,TGTGCCAGCAACCCCATGGGGACAGGGGATGAGCAGTTCTTC
TRBV12-3/TRBV12-4,-,few,TRBJ1-4,CASSLVQGGFEKLFF,TGTGCCAGCAGTTTAGTGCAAGGAGGATTTGAAAAACTGTTTTTT
TRBV28,-,many,TRBJ2-3,CASSKGGATSTDTQYF,TGTGCCAGCAGCAAAGGGGGGGCGACTAGCACAGATACGCAGTATTTT
TRBV20-1,-,many,TRBJ2-7,CSARERPLISYEQYF,TGCAGTGCTAGAGAGCGACCACTTATTTCTTACGAGCAGTACTTC
TRBV6-9,-,-,TRBJ2-7,CASNYNRQYEQYF,TGTGCCAGCAATTACAACCGGCAGTACGAGCAGTACTTC
TRBV6-2/TRBV6-3,-,-,TRBJ2-3,CASSYHLTTDTQYF,TGTGCCAGCAGTTACCACCTCACCACAGATACGCAGTATTTT
TRBV5-1,-,-,TRBJ1-1,CASSVGHSTEAFF,TGCGCCAGCAGCGTGGGACACTCCACTGAAGCTTTCTTT
TRBV18,-,many,TRBJ1-1,CASSPSGGGGAFF,TGTGCCAGCTCACCGTCCGGGGGCGGCGGAGCTTTCTTT